This is a list of T cell receptor beta chains from one sample in a study of somatic mutations in cytotoxic T cells in rheumatoid arthritis. The data were produced by immunoSEQ multiplex PCR, yet TCRdb's version contains in-frame clones alone and is incomplete. The sample holds about 18,000 clones; less than 80% are singletons and the top ten take roughly 5.2%. Sequenced input: CD8+ T cells sorted from blood. These receptors were obtained from a man aged 55 to 70 in good health. Both conserved end residues are part of each CDR3. D genes are given only for firm matches. The listing skips clone size in some rows; elsewhere it reads once, few, many or a size class.

J gene,clone size,D gene,V gene,CDR3 DNA,CDR3 protein
TRBJ1-5,few,TRBD1,TRBV29-1,TGCAGCGTGCAGGACAGGGGGCACGGCAATCAGCCCCAGCATTTT,CSVQDRGHGNQPQHF
TRBJ2-5,NA,TRBD2,TRBV6-5,TGTGCCAGCAGTTATCTGGCGGGGGGGCACCAAGAGACCCAGTACTTC,CASSYLAGGHQETQYF
TRBJ1-1,NA,NA,TRBV6-1,TGTGCCGGGGGGGCCGTTTTGAACACTGAAGCTTTCTTT,CAGGAVLNTEAFF
TRBJ2-7,NA,NA,TRBV4-1,TGCGCCAGCAGCCAAGAAAGGGACAATACCTACGAGCAGTACTTC,CASSQERDNTYEQYF
TRBJ1-5,once,NA,TRBV4-1,TGCGCCAGCAGCCAAGTGGGCCTCAATCAGCCCCAGCATTTT,CASSQVGLNQPQHF
TRBJ1-1,NA,TRBD1,TRBV2,TGTGCCAGCAGTGAAGGACAGGGTGACACTGAAGCTTTCTTT,CASSEGQGDTEAFF
TRBJ2-7,NA,TRBD1,TRBV4-3,TGCGCCAGCAGCCAAGATTCCGGGACAGTCTACGAGCAGTACTTC,CASSQDSGTVYEQYF
TRBJ2-7,NA,NA,TRBV5-8,TGTGCCAGCAGCCAGCAGCTGGAGGTGGACTACGAGCAGTACTTC,CASSQQLEVDYEQYF
TRBJ1-5,NA,TRBD1,TRBV27,TGTGCCAGCAGTTCCTCGAGTCCCCGGACAGGACAGCCCCAGCATTTT,CASSSSSPRTGQPQHF
TRBJ2-6,NA,NA,TRBV6-4,TGTGCCAGCAGTGAAACGGCTGGGGCCAACGTCCTGACTTTC,CASSETAGANVLTF